The clone carrying this T cell receptor beta chain has just one count. This sample was included in a study of blood T cell repertoires in COVID-19. Clones were read by immunoSEQ multiplex PCR, and TCRdb kept only the in-frame ones, dropping some. The sample has fewer than 150,000 clones, about 80% seen once. The CDR3 has 16 amino acids. Looked up from germline, CDR1 is SGDLS and CDR2 is YYNGEE. The V segment lost 3 bases and the J segment 5 bases; nucleotides outside the gene matches: 10. This receptor was identified in a man aged 45-65 years in a cohort exposed to, infected with or recovered from COVID-19 (not recorded which). The chain is built from TRBV9 and TRBJ2-1; 8 nucleotides agree with TRBD2. Sequenced material: PBMCs or T cells enriched from blood (not recorded which). CDR3 DNA: TGTGCCAGCAGCGACCCGAGCGGGAGCGTCAACAATGAGCAGTTCTTC. Protein product: CASSDPSGSVNNEQFF.